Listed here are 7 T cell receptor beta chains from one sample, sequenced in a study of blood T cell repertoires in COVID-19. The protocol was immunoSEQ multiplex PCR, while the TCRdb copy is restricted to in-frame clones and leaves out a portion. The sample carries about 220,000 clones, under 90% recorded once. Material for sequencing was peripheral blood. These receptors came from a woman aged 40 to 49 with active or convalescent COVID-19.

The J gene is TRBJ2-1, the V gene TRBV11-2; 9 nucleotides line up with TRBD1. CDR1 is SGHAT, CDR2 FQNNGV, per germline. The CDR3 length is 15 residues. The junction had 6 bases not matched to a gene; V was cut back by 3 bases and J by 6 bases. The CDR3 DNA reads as TGTGCCAGCAGCTTGGGACAGGGAGATCTCAATGAGCAGTTCTTC. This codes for CASSLGQGDLNEQFF.

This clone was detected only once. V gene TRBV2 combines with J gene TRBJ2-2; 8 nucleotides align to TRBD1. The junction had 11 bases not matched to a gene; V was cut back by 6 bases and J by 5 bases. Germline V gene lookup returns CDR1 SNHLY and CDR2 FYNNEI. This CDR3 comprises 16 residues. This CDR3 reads CASRRVDRDPTGELFF. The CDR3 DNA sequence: TGTGCCAGCAGACGGGTGGACAGGGACCCGACCGGGGAGCTGTTTTTT.

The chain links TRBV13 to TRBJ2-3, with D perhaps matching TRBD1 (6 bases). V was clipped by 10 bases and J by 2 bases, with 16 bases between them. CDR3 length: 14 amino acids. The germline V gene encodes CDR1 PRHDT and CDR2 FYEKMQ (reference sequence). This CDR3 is CATSKGDHTDTQYF. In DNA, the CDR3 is TGTGCCACCTCAAAGGGGGACCACACAGATACGCAGTATTTT.

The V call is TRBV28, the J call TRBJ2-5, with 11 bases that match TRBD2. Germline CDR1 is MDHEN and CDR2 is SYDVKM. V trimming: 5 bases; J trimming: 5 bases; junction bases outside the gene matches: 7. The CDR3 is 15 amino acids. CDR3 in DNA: TGTGCCAGCAGTACCCCGGGACTAGCGGCTGAGACCCAGTACTTC. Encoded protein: CASSTPGLAAETQYF.

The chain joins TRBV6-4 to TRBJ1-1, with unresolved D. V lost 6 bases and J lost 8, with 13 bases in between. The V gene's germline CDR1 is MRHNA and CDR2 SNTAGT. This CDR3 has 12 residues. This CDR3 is CASSKAEREAFF. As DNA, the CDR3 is TGTGCCAGCAGCAAGGCGGAGAGGGAAGCTTTCTTT.

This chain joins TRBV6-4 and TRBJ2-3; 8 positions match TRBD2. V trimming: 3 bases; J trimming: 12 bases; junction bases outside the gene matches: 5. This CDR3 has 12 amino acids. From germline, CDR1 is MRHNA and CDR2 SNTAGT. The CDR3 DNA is TGTGCCAGCAGTGATAGCGGGGCCCGACAGTATTTT. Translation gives CASSDSGARQYF.

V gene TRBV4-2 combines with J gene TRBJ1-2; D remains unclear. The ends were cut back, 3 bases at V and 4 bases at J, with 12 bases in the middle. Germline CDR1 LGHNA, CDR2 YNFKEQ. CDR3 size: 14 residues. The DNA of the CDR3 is TGTGCCAGCAGCCAGGTCGACAATAGCTATGGCTACACCTTC. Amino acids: CASSQVDNSYGYTF.